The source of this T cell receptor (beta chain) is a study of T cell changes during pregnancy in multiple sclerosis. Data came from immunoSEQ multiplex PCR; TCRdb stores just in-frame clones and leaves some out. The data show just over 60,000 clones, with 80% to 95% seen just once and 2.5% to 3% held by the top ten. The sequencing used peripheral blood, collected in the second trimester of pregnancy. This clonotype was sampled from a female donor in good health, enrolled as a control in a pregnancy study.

The CDR3 nucleotides are TGCAGCGTTGAAGATCCGGGAATCACTGAAGCTTTCTTT. Translating gives CSVEDPGITEAFF. This sequence joins TRBV29-1 and TRBJ1-1; no definite D call. CDR1 SQVTM and CDR2 ANQGSEA come from the germline V gene. This CDR3 has 13 amino acids. Trimming took off 0 bases at V and 4 bases at J, with 9 bases between the two ends. Drawing the rest from reference TRBV29-1 and TRBJ1-1, the complete variable domain is SAVISQKPSRDICQRGTSLTIQCQVDSQVTMMFWYRQQPGQSLTLIATANQGSEATYESGFVIDKFPISRPNLTFSTLTVSNMSPEDSSIYLCSVEDPGITEAFFGQGTRLTVV.